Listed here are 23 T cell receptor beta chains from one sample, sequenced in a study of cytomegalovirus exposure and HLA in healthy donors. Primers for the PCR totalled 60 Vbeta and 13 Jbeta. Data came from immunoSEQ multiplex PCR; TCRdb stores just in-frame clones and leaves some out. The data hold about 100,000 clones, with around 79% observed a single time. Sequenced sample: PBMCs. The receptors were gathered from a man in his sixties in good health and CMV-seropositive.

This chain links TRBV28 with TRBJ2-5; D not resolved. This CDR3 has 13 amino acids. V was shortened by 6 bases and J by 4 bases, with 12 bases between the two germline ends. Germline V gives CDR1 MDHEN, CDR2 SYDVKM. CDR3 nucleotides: TGTGCCAGCAGCCTAGTGAGCCTAGAGACCCAGTACTTC. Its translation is CASSLVSLETQYF.

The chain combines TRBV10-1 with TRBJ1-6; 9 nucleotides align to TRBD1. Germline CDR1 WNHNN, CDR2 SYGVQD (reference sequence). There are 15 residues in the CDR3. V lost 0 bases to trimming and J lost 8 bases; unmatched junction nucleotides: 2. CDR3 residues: CASSESGQGYSPLHF. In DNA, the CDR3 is TGCGCCAGCAGTGAGTCGGGACAGGGATATTCACCCCTCCACTTT.

CDR3 sequence reads: CASSSLSSGVYNEQFF. CDR3 nucleotides: TGTGCCAGCAGCTCTCTCTCTAGCGGGGTCTACAATGAGCAGTTCTTC. The chain is built from TRBV9 and TRBJ2-1, with 9 bases fitting TRBD2. Trimming removed 4 bases from V and 3 bases from J; junction bases left unmatched: 8. In germline, CDR1 is SGDLS, CDR2 YYNGEE. The CDR3 is 16 amino acids.

The CDR3 nucleotides read TGTGCCAGTAGTATAGAGGGAGGTAGTAGAGATACGCAGTATTTT. Protein: CASSIEGGSRDTQYF. J is TRBJ2-3 and V is TRBV19; tentative D call: TRBD2 (6 bases). Trimming took 0 bases from V and 5 from J, leaving 12 bases between them. The length of the CDR3 is 15 residues. Germline V CDR1 and CDR2: LNHDA, SQIVND (reference sequence).

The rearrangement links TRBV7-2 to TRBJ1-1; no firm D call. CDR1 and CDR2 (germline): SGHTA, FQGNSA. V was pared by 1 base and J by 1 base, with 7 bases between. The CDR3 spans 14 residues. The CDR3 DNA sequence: TGTGCCAGCAGCTTAGTATCGGGGAACACTGAAGCTTTCTTT. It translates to CASSLVSGNTEAFF. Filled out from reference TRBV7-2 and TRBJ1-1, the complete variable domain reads GAGVSQSPSNKVTEKGKDVELRCDPISGHTALYWYRQSLGQGLEFLIYFQGNSAPDKSGLPSDRFSAERTGGSVSTLTIQRTQQEDSAVYLCASSLVSGNTEAFFGQGTRLTVV.

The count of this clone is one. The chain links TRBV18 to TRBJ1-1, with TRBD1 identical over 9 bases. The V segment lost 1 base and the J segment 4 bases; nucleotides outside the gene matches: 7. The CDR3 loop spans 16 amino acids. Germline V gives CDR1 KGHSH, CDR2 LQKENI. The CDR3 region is CASSPRTGEFGTEAFF. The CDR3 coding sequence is TGTGCCAGCTCACCACGGACAGGGGAGTTTGGCACTGAAGCTTTCTTT.

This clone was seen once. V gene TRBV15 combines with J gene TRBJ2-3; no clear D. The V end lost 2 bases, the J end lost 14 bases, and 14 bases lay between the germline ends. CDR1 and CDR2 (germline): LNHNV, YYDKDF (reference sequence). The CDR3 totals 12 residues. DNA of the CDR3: TGTGCCACCAGCAGATACAATAGACCGGGGTATTTT. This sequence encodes CATSRYNRPGYF.

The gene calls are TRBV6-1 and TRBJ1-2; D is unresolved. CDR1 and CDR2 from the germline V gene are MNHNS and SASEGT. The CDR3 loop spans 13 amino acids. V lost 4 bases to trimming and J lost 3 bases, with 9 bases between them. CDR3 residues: CASSGGKDYGYTF. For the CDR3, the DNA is TGTGCCAGCAGTGGAGGGAAGGACTATGGCTACACCTTC.

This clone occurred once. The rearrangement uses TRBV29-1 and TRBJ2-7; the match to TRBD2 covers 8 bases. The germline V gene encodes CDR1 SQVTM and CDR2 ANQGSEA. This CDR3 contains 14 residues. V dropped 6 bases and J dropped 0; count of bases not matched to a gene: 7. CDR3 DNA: TGCAGCGTGTTAGCGGGGAAGAACTCCTACGAGCAGTACTTC. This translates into CSVLAGKNSYEQYF.

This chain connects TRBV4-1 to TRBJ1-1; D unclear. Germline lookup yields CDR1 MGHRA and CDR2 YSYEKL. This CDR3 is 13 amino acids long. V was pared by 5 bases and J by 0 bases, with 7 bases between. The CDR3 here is CASSANMNTEAFF. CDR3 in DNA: TGCGCCAGCAGCGCAAACATGAACACTGAAGCTTTCTTT.

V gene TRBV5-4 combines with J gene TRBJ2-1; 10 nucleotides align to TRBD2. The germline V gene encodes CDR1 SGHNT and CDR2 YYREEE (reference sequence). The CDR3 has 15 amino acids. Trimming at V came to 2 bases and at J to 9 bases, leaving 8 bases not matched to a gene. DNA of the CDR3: TGTGCCAGCAGCTTCTCAGCGGGGGGGCCGGGTGAGCAGTTCTTC. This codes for CASSFSAGGPGEQFF.

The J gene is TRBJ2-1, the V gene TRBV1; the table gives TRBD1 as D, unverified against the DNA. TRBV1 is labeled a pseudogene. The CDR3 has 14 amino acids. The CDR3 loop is CTSSQGQGLDEQFF. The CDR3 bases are TGCACCAGCAGCCAGGGACAGGGGTTGGATGAGCAGTTCTTC.

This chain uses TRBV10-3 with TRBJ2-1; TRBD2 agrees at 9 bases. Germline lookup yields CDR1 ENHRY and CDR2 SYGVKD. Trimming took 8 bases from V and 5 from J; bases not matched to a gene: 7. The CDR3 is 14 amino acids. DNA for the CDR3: TGTGCCATCGCGGGACTAGCCAGGAACAATGAGCAGTTCTTC. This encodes CAIAGLARNNEQFF.

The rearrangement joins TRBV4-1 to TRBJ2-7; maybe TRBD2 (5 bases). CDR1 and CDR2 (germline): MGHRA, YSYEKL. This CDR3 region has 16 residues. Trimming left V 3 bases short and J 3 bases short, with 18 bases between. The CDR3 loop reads CASSHPGSGIGYEQYF. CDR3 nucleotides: TGCGCCAGCAGCCACCCGGGGTCCGGAATTGGCTACGAGCAGTACTTC.

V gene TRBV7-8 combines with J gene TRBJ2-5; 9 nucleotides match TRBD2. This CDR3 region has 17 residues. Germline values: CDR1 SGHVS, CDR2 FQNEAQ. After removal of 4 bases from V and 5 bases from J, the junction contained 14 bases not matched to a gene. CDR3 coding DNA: TGTGCCAGCAGCTCATCCAAGGGAGGGACTAGCACTGAGACCCAGTACTTC. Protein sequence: CASSSSKGGTSTETQYF.

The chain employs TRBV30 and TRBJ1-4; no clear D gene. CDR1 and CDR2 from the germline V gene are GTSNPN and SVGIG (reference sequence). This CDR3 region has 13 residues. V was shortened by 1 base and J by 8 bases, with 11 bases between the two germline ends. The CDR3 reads CAWSGRFREKLFF. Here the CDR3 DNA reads TGTGCCTGGAGTGGGCGGTTCCGGGAAAAACTGTTTTTT.

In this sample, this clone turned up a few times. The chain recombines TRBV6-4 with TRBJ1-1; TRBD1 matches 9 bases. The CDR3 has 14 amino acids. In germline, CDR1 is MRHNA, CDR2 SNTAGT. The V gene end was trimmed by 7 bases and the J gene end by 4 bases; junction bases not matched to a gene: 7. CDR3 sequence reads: CASTEGQGVTEAFF. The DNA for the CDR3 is TGTGCCAGCACCGAGGGACAGGGTGTCACTGAAGCTTTCTTT.

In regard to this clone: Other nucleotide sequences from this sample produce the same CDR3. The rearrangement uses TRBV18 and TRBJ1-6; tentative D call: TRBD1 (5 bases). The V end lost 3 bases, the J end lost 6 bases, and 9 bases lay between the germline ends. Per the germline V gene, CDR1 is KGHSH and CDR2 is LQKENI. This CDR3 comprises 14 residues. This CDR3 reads CASSPGQGNSPLHF. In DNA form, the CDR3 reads TGTGCCAGCTCACCGGGGCAGGGTAATTCACCCCTCCACTTT.

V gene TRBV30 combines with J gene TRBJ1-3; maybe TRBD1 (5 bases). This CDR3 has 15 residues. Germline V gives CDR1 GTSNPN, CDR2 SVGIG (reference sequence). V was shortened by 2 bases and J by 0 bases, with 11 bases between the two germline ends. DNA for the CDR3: TGTGCCTGGAGTCGTCGGACAACCTCTGGAAACACCATATATTTT. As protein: CAWSRRTTSGNTIYF.

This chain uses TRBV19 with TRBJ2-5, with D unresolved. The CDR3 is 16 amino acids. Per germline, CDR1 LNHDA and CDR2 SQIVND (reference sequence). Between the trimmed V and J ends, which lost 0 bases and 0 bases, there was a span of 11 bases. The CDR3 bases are TGTGCCAGTAGTATAGACGGAGCACGGTACCAAGAGACCCAGTACTTC. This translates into CASSIDGARYQETQYF. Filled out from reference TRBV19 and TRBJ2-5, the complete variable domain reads DGGITQSPKYLFRKEGQNVTLSCEQNLNHDAMYWYRQDPGQGLRLIYYSQIVNDFQKGDIAEGYSVSREKKESFPLTVTSAQKNPTAFYLCASSIDGARYQETQYFGPGTRLLVL.

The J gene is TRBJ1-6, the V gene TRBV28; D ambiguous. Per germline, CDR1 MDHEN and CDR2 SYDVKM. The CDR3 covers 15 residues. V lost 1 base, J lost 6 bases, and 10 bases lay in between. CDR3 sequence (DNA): TGTGCCAGCAGTTTATCGCCAGCGCCTAATTCACCCCTCCACTTT. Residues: CASSLSPAPNSPLHF.

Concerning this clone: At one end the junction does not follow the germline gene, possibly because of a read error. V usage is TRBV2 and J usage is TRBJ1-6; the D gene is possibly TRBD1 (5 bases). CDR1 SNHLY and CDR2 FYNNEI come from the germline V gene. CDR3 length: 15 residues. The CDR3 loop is CASSEAVGANSPPHF. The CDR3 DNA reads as TGTGCCAGCAGTGAAGCGGTAGGGGCAAATTCACCCCCCCACTTT.

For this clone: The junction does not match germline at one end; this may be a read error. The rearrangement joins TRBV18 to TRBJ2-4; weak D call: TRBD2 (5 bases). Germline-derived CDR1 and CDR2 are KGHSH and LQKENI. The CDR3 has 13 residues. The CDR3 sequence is CASSPSPLGPEDF. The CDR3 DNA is TGTGCCAGCTCACCATCCCCCTTGGGCCCGGAGGACTTC.